The T cell receptor (beta chain) under discussion was sequenced for a study of human T cells and chemical hapten exposure. Study at large: Diphenylcyclopropenone was administered weekly to the scalp of patients throughout the roughly 23-week study.

The sample's time point: patch test 2, 6 weeks after DPC sensitization. Treatment denoted: therapeutic diphenylcyclopropenone sensitization with weekly scalp DPC. The CDR3 covers 16 residues. From germline, CDR1 is LGHNT and CDR2 FRNRAP. Trimming cost V 5 bases and J 7 bases, with 21 bases left between them. The library tagged each cDNA molecule with unique molecular identifiers. TCRdb itself ran the RACE reads through MiXCR, one entry per CDR3 protein. In the table there are roughly 140,000 distinct CDR3 sequences, roughly 10% of which are singletons. Sequenced material: whole blood, taken in connection with sensitization to the hapten diphenylcyclopropenone (DPC). This clonotype was sampled from a woman in her fifties or sixties with alopecia areata. Some clones in this sample may be carry-over from other donors' samples. The genes are TRBV12-5 and TRBJ2-1; a possible D gene is TRBD2 (7 bases). CDR3 coding DNA: TGTGCTAGTGGTCCCCCGGCGGGGGCAGGTAGGAATGAGCAGTTCTTC. Encoded protein: CASGPPAGAGRNEQFF.